Below are 10 T cell receptor beta chains sequenced from a single sample in a study of shared clonotypes between healthy human individuals. Sequencing used immunoSEQ multiplex PCR; TCRdb keeps in-frame clones, though not all of them. This repertoire shows about 2.4 million clones, approximately 93% found once; its top ten account for about 0.34%. The specimen was naive CD4+ T cells from PBMCs. Subset specified: CD45RA+ positively selected. The receptors derive from a man aged 18 to 30 in good health. Some clones in this sample may be carry-over from other donors' samples.

V usage is TRBV25-1 and J usage is TRBJ1-1; D is undetermined. V was cut by 1 base and J by 0 bases, with 9 bases left in between. CDR3 length: 15 amino acids. The germline gives CDR1 MGHDK, CDR2 SYGVNS. The CDR3 region has the DNA TGTGCCAGCAGTGAATCCCCGGGCATGAACACTGAAGCTTTCTTT. Translating it yields CASSESPGMNTEAFF.

This clone appeared once. V and J are TRBV7-2 and TRBJ2-7; a weak D match, TRBD2 (5 bases). The germline V gene has CDR1 SGHTA and CDR2 FQGNSA. Trimming took 2 bases from V and 1 from J, leaving 6 bases between them. The CDR3 spans 13 residues. CDR3 residues: CASSLRTSYEQYF. The CDR3 DNA follows: TGTGCCAGCAGCTTAAGGACTTCCTACGAGCAGTACTTC.

The CDR3 region is CASSSRPGQPEAFF. The CDR3 DNA sequence: TGTGCCAGCAGCTCCCGCCCGGGACAGCCCGAAGCTTTCTTT. This chain joins TRBV7-2 and TRBJ1-1, with 7 nucleotides matching TRBD1. V lost 4 bases, J lost 8 bases, and 10 bases stayed unmatched. The CDR3 sequence is 14 residues long. The germline gives CDR1 SGHTA, CDR2 FQGNSA.

The rearrangement links TRBV6-1 to TRBJ2-6, with 13 positions matching TRBD2. Germline V gene sequence: CDR1 MNHNS, CDR2 SASEGT. The CDR3 has 19 amino acids. V dropped 1 base and J dropped 1; count of bases not matched to a gene: 4. As DNA, the CDR3 is TGTGCCAGCAGTGAAGAACTAGCGGGAGGGCCGTCTGGGGCCAACGTCCTGACTTTC. It is translated as CASSEELAGGPSGANVLTF.

The V gene is TRBV19, the J gene TRBJ1-3; TRBD1 is a possible D gene (5 bases). CDR1 is LNHDA and CDR2 is SQIVND in the germline V gene (reference sequence). CDR3 length: 14 amino acids. The ends were cut back, 8 bases at V and 0 bases at J, with 11 bases in the middle. CDR3 sequence (DNA): TGTGCCAGTGGCTCGACAGTCTCTGGAAACACCATATATTTT. The encoded protein is CASGSTVSGNTIYF.

The chain has TRBV29-1 and TRBJ2-3; TRBD2 aligns across 8 bases. Losses at the gene ends were 5 bases for V and 5 bases for J; bases not matched to a gene: 6. The CDR3 length is 13 residues. The germline CDR1 and CDR2 sequences are SQVTM and ANQGSEA. CDR3 bases: TGCAGCGTTCGCGGGAGGTTAGGAGATACGCAGTATTTT. It is translated as CSVRGRLGDTQYF.

This chain links TRBV29-1 with TRBJ2-1; D uncertain. Germline V gene sequence: CDR1 SQVTM, CDR2 ANQGSEA. The V end lost 1 base, the J end lost 7 bases, and 11 bases lay between the germline ends. This CDR3 has 13 amino acids. CDR3 coding DNA: TGCAGCGTTGAAGGACTTTTTAGGAATGAGCAGTTCTTC. Translation gives CSVEGLFRNEQFF.

This clone was seen a single time. The V and J genes are TRBV29-1 and TRBJ2-4; no reliable D call. Trimming removed 6 bases at V and 0 bases at J, with 12 bases between. The germline V gene encodes CDR1 SQVTM and CDR2 ANQGSEA. The CDR3 contains 14 residues. For the CDR3, the DNA is TGCAGCGTGCAATACAAACTAGCCAAAAACATTCAGTACTTC. The encoded protein is CSVQYKLAKNIQYF. The whole variable domain, remainder taken from reference TRBV29-1 and TRBJ2-4, is SAVISQKPSRDICQRGTSLTIQCQVDSQVTMMFWYRQQPGQSLTLIATANQGSEATYESGFVIDKFPISRPNLTFSTLTVSNMSPEDSSIYLCSVQYKLAKNIQYFGAGTRLSVL.

V and J are TRBV9 and TRBJ2-1, with 9 bases aligning to TRBD2. Germline assignment: CDR1 SGDLS and CDR2 YYNGEE. The CDR3 spans 15 residues. Trimming took 4 bases from V and 7 from J; bases not matched to a gene: 9. The CDR3 sequence: CASSPRTSDGNEQFF. CDR3 sequence (DNA): TGTGCCAGCAGCCCACGGACTAGCGACGGGAATGAGCAGTTCTTC.

This chain connects TRBV28 to TRBJ1-4; 8 bases are shared with TRBD1. V was pared by 6 bases and J by 7 bases, with 7 bases of the junction left unmatched. The germline V gene encodes CDR1 MDHEN and CDR2 SYDVKM. This CDR3 region has 14 residues. CDR3 nucleotides: TGTGCCAGCAGACTTCCCGGGACAGGTGAAAAACTGTTTTTT. Translation gives CASRLPGTGEKLFF.